This T cell receptor beta chain was identified in a study of CD8+ T cells in alopecia areata. Points from the study as a whole: Scalp samples also yield sequences from resident alphabeta T cells of normal skin.

Comments on this clone: What it recognizes is unknown.

Lesional scalp tissue (obtained by punch biopsy) and peripheral blood were collected from alopecia areata patients. T lymphocytes (CD4+ and CD8+) were sorted from PBMCs. Once RNA had been extracted, it was reverse transcribed into cDNA to act as the sequencing template. TCRdb's table, derived via immunoSEQ multiplex PCR, lists solely in-frame clones and lacks some. The sample gives about 190,000 clones, 50% to 70% of which show up once; over 12% is in the top ten. The clonotype was recovered from a human donor with alopecia areata. The specimen comprised CD4+ T cells sorted from blood, sampled at week 0.

Here the CDR3 reads CASSLMTGSNTEAFF. In DNA, the CDR3 is TGCGCCAGCAGCCTTATGACAGGGTCGAACACTGAAGCTTTCTTT. The chain links TRBV5-1 to TRBJ1-1; TRBD1 matches 7 bases. This CDR3 is 15 amino acids long. Unmatched junction bases numbered 7, after V lost 4 bases and J lost 1 base. CDR1 SGHRS and CDR2 YFSETQ come from the germline V gene.